In this sample, the clone carrying this T cell receptor beta chain turned up many times. Its target is not known. Germline-derived CDR1 and CDR2 are SGHRS and YFSETQ. The V segment lost 1 base and the J segment 6 bases; nucleotides outside the gene matches: 14. This CDR3 spans 18 amino acids. The data stem from a study of regulatory T cells in long-lasting Graves disease. At the level of the study: Antithyroid drug intake by newly diagnosed Graves' patients had lasted under 3 months. Study-wide results and limits: Persistent disease exhibited a predilection for TRBV28, TRBJ1-2 and TRBJ2-5.

The authors built TCR beta libraries using iRepertoire HTBI primers and Arm-PCR of CDR3 regions. TCRdb independently ran MiXCR on the multiplex PCR reads; one entry per CDR3 protein. In the table there are roughly 320,000 distinct CDR3 sequences, around 17% of which are singletons. Time point indicated: newly diagnosed GD, antithyroid drugs for less than 3 months. RNA extracted from PBMCs served as the sequencing template. The patients were drawn from one endocrinology department in Xi'an, China. The same data also went into a second study, on T cells in Graves' hyperthyroidism and ophthalmopathy.

The rearrangement joins TRBV5-1 to TRBJ2-1; TRBD1 matches at 9 bases. This sample comprised peripheral blood mononuclear cells (PBMCs), obtained at new diagnosis, from a patient treated with antithyroid drugs. This sequence was found in a man between 40 and 49 years old with Graves disease. The CDR3 loop reads CASSLTSIWDRASNEQFF. As DNA, the CDR3 is TGCGCCAGCAGCTTGACCTCAATATGGGACAGGGCTTCCAATGAGCAGTTCTTC.